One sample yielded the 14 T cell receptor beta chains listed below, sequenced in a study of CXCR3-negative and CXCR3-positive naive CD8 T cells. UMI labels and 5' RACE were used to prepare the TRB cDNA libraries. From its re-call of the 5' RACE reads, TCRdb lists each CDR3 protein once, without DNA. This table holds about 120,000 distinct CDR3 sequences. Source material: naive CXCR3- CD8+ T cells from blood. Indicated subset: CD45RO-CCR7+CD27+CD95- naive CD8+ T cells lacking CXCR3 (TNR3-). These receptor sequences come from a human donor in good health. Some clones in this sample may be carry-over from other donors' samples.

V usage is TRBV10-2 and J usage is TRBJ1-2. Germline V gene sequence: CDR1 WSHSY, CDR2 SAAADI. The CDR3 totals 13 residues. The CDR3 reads CASKTQGGYGYTF.

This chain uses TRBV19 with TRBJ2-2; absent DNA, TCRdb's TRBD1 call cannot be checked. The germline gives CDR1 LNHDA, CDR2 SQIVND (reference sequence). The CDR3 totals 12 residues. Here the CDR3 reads CASKGAPGELFF.

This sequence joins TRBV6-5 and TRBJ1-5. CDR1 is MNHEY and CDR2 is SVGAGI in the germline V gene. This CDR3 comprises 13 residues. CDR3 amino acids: CASSVRIDQPQHF.

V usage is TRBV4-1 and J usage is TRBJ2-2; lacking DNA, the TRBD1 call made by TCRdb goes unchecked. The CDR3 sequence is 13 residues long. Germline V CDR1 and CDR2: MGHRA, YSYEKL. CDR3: CASRGGGPGELFF.

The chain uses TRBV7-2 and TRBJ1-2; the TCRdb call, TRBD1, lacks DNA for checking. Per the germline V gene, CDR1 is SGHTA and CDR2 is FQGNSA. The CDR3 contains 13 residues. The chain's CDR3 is CASSLAGAYGYTF.

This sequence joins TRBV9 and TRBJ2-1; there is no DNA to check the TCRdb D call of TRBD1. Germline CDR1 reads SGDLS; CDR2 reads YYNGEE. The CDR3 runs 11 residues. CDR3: CASSFGGKQFF. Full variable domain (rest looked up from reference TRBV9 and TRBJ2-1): DSGVTQTPKHLITATGQRVTLRCSPRSGDLSVYWYQQSLDQGLQFLIQYYNGEERAKGNILERFSAQQFPDLHSELNLSSLELGDSALYFCASSFGGKQFFGPGTRLTVL.

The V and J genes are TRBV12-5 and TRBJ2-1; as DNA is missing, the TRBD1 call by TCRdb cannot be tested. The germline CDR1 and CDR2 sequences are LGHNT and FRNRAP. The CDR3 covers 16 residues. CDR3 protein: CASAPGSGVSYNEQFF.

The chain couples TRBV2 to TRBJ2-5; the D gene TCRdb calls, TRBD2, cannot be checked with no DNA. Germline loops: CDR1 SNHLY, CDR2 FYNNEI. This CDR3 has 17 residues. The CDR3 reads CASSEAGPGLAAEVPHF.

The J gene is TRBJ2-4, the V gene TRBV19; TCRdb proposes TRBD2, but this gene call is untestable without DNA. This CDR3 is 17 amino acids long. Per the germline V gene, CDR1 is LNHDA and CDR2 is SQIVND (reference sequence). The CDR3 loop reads CASSIASGGRAKNIQYF.

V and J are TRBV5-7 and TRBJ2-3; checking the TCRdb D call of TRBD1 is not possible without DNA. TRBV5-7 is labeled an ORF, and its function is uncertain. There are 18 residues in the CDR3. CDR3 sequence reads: CASRQRQDLRHSTDTQYF.

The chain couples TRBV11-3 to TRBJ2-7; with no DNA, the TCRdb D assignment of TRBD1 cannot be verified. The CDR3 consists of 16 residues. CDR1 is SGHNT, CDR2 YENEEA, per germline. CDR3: CASSSRDRGLSYEQYF.

This CDR3 reads CASSFETEQYF. This chain connects TRBV28 to TRBJ2-7. CDR1 MDHEN and CDR2 SYDVKM come from the germline V gene. The CDR3 runs 11 residues.

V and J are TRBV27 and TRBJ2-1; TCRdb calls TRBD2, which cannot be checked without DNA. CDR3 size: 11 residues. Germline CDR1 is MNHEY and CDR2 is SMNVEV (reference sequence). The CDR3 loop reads CATWTGNEQFF.

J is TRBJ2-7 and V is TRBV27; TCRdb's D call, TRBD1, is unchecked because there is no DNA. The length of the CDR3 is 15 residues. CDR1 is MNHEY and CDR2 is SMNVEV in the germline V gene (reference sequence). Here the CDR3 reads CASSSLHQGLDEQYF.